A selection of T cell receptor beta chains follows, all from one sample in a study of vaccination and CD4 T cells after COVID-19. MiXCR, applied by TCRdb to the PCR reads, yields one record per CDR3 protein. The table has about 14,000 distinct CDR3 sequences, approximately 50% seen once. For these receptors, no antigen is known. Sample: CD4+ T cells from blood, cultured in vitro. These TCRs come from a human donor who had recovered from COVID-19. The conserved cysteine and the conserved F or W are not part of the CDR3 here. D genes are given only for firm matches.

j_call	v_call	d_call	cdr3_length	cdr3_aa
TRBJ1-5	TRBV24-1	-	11	ATSDGGGLTQH
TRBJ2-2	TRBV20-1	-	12	SARMTGLPGELF
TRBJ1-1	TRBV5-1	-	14	ASSLVPGTLNTEAF
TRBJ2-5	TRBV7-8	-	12	ASSLGTVQETQY
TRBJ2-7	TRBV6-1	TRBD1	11	ASDPGQSYEQY
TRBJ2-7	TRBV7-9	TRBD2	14	ASSSILAEEAYEQY
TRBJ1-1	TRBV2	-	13	ASREPTAGATEAF
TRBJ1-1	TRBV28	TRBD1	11	ASSLTGVRVAF
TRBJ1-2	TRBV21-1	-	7	AKKGGYT
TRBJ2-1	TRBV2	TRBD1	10	ASGDRGNEQF
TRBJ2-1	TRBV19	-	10	ATTGGGNEQF
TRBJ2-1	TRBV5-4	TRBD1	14	ASSLGVRTGGGEQF
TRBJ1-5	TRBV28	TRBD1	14	ASSLGTGAGNQPQH
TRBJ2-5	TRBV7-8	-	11	ASSTGTQETQY
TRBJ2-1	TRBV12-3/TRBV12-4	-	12	ASSFGLSYNEQF
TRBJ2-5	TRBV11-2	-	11	ASSPGTQETQY
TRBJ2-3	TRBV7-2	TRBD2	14	ASSFIVGEGGGTQY
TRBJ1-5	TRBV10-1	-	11	ASSENLNQPQH
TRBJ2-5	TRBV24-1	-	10	ATSPTGQTQY
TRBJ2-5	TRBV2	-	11	ASSEMGEETQY
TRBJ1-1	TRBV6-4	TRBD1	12	ASSVDRSNTEAF
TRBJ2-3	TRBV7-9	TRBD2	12	ASSLSPASGSPY
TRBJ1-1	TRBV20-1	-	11	SARDHRYEEAF
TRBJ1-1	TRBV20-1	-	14	SARSPDRGPNTEAF
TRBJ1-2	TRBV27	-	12	ASSLRGTSGGYT
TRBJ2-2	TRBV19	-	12	ASSLSGNTGELF
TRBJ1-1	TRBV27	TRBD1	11	ASAFSGGGKAF
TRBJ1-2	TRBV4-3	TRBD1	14	ASSLMMGQGLGGYT
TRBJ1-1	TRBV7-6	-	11	ASSGTPNTEAF
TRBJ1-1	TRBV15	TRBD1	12	ATSRQGASTEAF
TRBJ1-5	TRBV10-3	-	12	AISTQGSNQPQH
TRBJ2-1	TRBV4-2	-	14	ASSQDREIAYNEQF
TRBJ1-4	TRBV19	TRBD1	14	ASSSEPGTGDEKLF
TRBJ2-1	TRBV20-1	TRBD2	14	SAGRLAGGDYNEQF
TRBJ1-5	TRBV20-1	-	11	SAPDVGDQPQH
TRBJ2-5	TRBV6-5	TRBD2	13	ASSSTSGSGETQY
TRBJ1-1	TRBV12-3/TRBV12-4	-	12	ASSVPGMGIEAF
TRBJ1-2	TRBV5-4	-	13	ASSGGTNANYGYT
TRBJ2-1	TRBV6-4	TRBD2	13	ASSRLAGDYNEQF
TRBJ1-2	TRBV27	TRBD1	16	ASSLSIPGGAYGYGYT
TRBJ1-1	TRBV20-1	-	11	SSSVEGTTEAF
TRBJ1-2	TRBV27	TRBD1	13	ASSVGQGGSYGYT
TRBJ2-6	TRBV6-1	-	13	ASRPQGSGANVLT
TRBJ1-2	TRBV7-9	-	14	ASSLAQGRGNYGYT
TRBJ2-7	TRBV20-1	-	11	SASYSSSYEQY
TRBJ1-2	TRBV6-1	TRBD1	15	ASRSTEGANRNYGYT
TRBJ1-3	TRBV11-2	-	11	ASSTGQGNTIY
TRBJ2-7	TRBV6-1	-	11	ASRSSTTYEQY
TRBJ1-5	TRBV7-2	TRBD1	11	ASRGQLDQPQH
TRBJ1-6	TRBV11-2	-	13	ASSLGGGRRSPLH
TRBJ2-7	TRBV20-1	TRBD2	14	SARGTSGRVTYEQY
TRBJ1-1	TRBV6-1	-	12	ASTLRAENTEAF
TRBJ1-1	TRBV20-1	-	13	SARDYGVGQIEAF
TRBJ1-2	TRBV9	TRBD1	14	ASSAAATGTGDGYT
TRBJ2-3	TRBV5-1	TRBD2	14	ASSLVAGEGTDTQY
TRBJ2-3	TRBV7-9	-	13	ASSLAPRGADTQY
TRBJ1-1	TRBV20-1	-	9	SANPNTEAF
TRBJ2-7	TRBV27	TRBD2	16	ASSLLYRTSGRTYEQY
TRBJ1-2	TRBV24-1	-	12	ATSQGQITYGYT